This T cell receptor beta chain originates from a study of cytomegalovirus exposure and HLA in healthy donors. At the level of the study: The Caucasian-associated ancestry cluster held 80% to 90% of around 380 genotyped donors.

As regards this clone: Its matching antigen is unknown.

The ends were cut back, 0 bases at V and 1 base at J, with 6 bases in the middle. Germline V lookup: CDR1 SEHNR, CDR2 FQNEAQ (reference sequence). CDR3 size: 14 residues. Amplification used 60 Vbeta primers and 13 Jbeta primers. Profiling relied on immunoSEQ multiplex PCR, and the TCRdb table lists in-frame clones only, not all of them. The sample includes 150,000 to 200,000 clones, under 85% of them seen just once. Study-wide findings and caveats: Of the V segments, some could not be distinguished, including TRBV6-2 and TRBV6-3, and were excluded. HLA alleles showed associations with 16,951 TCR beta sequences in a later analysis, at a 0.05 false discovery rate.

Sequencing was carried out using PBMCs. The V and J genes are TRBV7-9 and TRBJ1-2; D ambiguous. The TCR originated in a middle-aged man in good health and CMV-seronegative. As DNA, the CDR3 is TGTGCCAGCAGCTTAGCGTCGGGTAACTATGGCTACACCTTC. Amino acids: CASSLASGNYGYTF. Full variable domain (outside the CDR3, taken from reference TRBV7-9 and TRBJ1-2): DTGVSQNPRHKITKRGQNVTFRCDPISEHNRLYWYRQTLGQGPEFLTYFQNEAQLEKSRLLSDRFSAERPKGSFSTLEIQRTEQGDSAMYLCASSLASGNYGYTFGSGTRLTVV.